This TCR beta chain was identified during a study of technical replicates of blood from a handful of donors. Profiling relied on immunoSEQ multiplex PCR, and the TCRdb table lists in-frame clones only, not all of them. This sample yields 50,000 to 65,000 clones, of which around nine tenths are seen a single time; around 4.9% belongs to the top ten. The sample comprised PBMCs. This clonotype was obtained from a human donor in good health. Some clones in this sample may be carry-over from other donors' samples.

CDR3 in DNA: TGTGCAACCGGACAGGGGGCGTACTATGGCTACACCTTC. Translated: CATGQGAYYGYTF. The chain uses TRBV6-1 and TRBJ1-2, with 11 bases that match TRBD1. Germline CDR1 reads MNHNS; CDR2 reads SASEGT. This CDR3 contains 13 residues.